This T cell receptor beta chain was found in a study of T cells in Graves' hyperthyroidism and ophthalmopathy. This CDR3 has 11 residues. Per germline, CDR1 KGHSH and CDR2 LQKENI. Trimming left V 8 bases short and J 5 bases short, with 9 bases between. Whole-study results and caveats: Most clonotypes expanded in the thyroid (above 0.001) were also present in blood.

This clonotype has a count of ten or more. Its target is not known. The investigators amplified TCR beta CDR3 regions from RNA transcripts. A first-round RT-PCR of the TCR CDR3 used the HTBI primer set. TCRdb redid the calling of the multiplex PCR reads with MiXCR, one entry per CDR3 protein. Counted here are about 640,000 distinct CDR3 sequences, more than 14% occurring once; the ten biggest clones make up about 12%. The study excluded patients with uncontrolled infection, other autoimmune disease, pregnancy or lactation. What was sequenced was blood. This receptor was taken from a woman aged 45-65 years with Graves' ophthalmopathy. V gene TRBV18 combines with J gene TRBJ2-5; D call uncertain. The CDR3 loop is CASLSGETQYF. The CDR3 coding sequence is TGTGCCAGCCTCAGTGGGGAGACCCAGTACTTC.